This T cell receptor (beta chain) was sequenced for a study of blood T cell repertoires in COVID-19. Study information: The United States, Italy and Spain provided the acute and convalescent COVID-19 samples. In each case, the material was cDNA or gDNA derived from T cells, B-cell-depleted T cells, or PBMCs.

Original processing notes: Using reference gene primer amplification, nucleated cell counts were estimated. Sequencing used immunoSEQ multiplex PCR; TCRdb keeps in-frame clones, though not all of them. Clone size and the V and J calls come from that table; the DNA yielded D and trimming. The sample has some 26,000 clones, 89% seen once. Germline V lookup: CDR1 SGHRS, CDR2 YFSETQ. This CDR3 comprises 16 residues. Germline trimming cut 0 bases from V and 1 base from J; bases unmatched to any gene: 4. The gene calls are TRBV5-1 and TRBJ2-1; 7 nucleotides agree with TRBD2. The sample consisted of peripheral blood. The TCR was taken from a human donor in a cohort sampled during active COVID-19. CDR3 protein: CASSLGPAGSYNEQFF. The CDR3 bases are TGCGCCAGCAGCTTGGGTCCAGCGGGGTCCTACAATGAGCAGTTCTTC. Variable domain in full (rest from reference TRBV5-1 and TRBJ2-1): KAGVTQTPRYLIKTRGQQVTLSCSPISGHRSVSWYQQTPGQGLQFLFEYFSETQRNKGNFPGRFSGRQFSNSRSEMNVSTLELGDSALYLCASSLGPAGSYNEQFFGPGTRLTVL.